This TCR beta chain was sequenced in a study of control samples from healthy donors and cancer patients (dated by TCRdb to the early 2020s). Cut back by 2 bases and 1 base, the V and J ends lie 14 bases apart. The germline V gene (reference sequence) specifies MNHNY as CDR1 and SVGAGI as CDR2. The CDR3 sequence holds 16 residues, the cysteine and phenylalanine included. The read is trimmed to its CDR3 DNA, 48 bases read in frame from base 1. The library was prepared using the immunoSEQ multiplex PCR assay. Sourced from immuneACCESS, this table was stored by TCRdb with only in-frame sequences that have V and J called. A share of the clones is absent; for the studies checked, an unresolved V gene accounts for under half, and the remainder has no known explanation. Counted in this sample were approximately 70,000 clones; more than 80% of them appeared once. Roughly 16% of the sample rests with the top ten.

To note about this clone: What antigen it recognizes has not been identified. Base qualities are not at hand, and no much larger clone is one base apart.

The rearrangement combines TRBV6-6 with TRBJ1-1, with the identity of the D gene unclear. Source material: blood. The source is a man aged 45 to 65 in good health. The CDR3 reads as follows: CASSYGSQVRNTEAFF. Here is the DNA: TGTGCCAGCAGTTACGGGAGCCAAGTCAGGAACACTGAAGCTTTCTTT.